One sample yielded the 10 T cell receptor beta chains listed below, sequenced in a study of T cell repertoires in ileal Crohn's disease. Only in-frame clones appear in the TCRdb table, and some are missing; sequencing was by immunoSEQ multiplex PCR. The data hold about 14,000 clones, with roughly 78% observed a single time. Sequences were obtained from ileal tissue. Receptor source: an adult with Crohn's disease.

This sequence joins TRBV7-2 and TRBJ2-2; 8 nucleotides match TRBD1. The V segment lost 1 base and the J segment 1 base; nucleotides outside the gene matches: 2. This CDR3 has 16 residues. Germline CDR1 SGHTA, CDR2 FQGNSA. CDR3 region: CASSLGGTGNTGELFF. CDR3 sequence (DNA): TGTGCCAGCAGCTTAGGCGGGACAGGGAACACCGGGGAGCTGTTTTTT.

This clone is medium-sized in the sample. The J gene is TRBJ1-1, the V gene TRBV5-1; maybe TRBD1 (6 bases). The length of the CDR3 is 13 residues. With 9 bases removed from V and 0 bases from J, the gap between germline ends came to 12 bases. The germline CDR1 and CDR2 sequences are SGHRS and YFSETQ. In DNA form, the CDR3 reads TGCGCCACTAGACAGGAGATGAACACTGAAGCTTTCTTT. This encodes CATRQEMNTEAFF.

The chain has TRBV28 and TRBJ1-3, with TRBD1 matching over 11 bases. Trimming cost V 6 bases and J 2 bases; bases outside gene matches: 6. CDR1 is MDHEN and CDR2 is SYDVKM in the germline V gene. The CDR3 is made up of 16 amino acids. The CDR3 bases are TGTGCCAGCAGACCCCCGGGACAGGGGGCTGGAAACACCATATATTTT. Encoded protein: CASRPPGQGAGNTIYF.

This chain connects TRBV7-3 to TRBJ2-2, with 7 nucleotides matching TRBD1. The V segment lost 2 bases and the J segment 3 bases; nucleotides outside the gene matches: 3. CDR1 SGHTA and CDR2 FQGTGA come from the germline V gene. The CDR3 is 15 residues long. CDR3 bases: TGTGCCAGCAGCTTAGTAGGGGGCTACACCGGGGAGCTGTTTTTT. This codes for CASSLVGGYTGELFF.

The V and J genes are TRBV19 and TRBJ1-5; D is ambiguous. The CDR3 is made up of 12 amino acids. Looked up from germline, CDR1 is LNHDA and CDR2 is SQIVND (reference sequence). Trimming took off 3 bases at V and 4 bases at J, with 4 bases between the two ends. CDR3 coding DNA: TGTGCCAGTAGTATTTCTAATCAGCCCCAGCATTTT. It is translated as CASSISNQPQHF. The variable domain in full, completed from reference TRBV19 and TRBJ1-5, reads DGGITQSPKYLFRKEGQNVTLSCEQNLNHDAMYWYRQDPGQGLRLIYYSQIVNDFQKGDIAEGYSVSREKKESFPLTVTSAQKNPTAFYLCASSISNQPQHFGDGTRLSIL.

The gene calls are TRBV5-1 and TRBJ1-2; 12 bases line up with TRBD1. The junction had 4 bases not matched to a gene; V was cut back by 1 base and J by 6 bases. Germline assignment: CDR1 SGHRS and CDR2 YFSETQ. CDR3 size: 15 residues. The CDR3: CASSLPGQGADGYTF. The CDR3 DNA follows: TGCGCCAGCAGCTTGCCGGGACAGGGGGCGGATGGCTACACCTTC.

The CDR3 nucleotides read TGTGCCAGTAGTGTCGGACAGTTTATCGAGGGCTACACCTTC. Protein sequence: CASSVGQFIEGYTF. The chain has TRBV19 and TRBJ1-2, with D maybe TRBD1 (6 bases). This CDR3 is 14 amino acids long. CDR1 and CDR2 from the germline V gene are LNHDA and SQIVND (reference sequence). The ends were cut back, 5 bases at V and 8 bases at J, with 18 bases in the middle.

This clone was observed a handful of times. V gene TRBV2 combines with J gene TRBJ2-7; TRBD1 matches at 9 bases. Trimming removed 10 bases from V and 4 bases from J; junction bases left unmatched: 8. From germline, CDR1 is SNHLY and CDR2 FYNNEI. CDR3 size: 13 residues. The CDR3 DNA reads TGTGCCACCGCTGGGACAGGGAATTACGAGCAGTACTTC. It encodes CATAGTGNYEQYF.

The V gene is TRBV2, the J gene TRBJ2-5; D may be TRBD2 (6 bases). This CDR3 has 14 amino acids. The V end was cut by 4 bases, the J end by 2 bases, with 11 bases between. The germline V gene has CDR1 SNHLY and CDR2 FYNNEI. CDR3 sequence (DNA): TGTGCCAGCAGTGGATGGGGGGTACAAGAGACCCAGTACTTC. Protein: CASSGWGVQETQYF.

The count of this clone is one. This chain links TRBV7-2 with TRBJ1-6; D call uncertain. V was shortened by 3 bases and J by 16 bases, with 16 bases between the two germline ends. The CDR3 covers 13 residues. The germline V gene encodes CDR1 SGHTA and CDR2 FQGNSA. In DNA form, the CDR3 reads TGTGCCAGCAGCTTCTTGTCCGTTATAAAACTCCACTTT. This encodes CASSFLSVIKLHF. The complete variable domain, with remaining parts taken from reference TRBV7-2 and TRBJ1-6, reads GAGVSQSPSNKVTEKGKDVELRCDPISGHTALYWYRQSLGQGLEFLIYFQGNSAPDKSGLPSDRFSAERTGGSVSTLTIQRTQQEDSAVYLCASSFLSVIKLHFGNGTRLTVT.